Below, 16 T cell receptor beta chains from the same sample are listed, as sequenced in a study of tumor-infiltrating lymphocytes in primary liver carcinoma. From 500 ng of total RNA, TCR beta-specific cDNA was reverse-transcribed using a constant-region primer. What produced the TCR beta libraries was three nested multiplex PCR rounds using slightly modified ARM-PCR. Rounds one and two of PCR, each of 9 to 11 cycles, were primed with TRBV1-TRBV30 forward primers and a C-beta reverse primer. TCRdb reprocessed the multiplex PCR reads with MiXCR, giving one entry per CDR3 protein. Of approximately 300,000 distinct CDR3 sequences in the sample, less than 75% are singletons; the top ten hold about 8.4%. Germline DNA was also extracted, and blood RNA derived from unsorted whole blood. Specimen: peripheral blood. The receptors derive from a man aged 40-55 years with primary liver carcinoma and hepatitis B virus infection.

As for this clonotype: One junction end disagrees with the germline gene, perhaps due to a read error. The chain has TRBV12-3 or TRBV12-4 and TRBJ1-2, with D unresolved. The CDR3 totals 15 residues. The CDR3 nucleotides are TGTACCAGCAGTCAGACATGGACTACTAACTATGGCTACACCTTC. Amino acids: CTSSQTWTTNYGYTF.

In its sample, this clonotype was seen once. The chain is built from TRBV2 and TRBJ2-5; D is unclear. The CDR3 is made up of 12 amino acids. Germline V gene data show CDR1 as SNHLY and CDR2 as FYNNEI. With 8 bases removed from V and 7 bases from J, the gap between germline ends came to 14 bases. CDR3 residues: CASRVVGWTQYF. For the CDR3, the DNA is TGTGCCAGCCGGGTGGTTGGGTGGACCCAGTACTTC.

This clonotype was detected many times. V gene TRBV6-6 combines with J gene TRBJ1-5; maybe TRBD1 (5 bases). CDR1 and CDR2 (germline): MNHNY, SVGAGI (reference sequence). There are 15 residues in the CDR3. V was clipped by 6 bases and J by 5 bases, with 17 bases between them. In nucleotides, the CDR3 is TGTGCCAGCAGAGCCCGCCCCGACAGTTATCAGCCCCAGCATTTT. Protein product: CASRARPDSYQPQHF.

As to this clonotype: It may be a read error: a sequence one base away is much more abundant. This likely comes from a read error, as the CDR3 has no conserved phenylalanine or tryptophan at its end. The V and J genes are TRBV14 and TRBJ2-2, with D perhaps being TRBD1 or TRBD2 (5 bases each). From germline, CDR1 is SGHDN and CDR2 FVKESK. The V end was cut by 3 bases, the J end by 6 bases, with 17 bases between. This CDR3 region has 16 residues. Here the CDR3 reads CASSQSGTPGAGELFL. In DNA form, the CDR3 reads TGTGCCAGCAGCCAGTCCGGGACCCCGGGTGCCGGGGAGCTGTTTTTA.

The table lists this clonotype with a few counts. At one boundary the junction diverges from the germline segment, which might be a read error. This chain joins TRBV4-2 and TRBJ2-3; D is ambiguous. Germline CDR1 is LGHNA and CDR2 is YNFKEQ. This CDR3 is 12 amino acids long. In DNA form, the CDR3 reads TGTGTCAGCAGCCAAGACCTTGATACGCAGTATTTT. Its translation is CVSSQDLDTQYF.

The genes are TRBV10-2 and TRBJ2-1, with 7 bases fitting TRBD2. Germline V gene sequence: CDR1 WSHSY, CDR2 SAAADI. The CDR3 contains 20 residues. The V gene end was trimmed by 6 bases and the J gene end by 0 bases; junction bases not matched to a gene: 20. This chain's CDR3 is CASSVTSANSVARSYNEQFF. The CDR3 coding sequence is TGCGCCAGCAGCGTTACTAGCGCCAACTCCGTGGCTCGCTCCTACAATGAGCAGTTCTTC.

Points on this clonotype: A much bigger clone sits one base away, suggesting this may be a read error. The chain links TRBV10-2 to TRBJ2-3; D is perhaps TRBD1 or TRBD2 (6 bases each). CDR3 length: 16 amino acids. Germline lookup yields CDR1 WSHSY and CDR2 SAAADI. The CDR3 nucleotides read TGCGTCAGCAGTGAGGGGGTGATAGCGGGCACAGATACGCAGTATTTT. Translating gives CVSSEGVIAGTDTQYF.

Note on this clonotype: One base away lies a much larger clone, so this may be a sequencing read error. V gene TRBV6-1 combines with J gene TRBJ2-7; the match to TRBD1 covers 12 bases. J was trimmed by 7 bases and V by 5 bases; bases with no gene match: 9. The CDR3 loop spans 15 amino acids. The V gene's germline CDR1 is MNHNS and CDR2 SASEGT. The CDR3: CASSIDGTGGDEQYF. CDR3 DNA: TGTGCCAGCAGTATTGACGGGACAGGGGGCGATGAGCAGTACTTC.

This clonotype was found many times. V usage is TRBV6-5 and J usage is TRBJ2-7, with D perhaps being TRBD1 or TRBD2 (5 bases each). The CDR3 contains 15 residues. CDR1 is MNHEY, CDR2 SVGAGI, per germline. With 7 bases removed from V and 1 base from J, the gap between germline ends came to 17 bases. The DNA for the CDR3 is TGTGCCAGCACCAAGGGGACGGGGAATTCCTACGAGCAGTACTTC. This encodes CASTKGTGNSYEQYF.

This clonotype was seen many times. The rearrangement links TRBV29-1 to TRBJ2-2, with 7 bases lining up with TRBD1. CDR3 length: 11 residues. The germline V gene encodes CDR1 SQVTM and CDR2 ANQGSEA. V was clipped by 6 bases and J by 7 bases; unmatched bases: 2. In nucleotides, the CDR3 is TGCAGCGTCCGGGACAGCGGGGAGCTGTTTTTT. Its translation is CSVRDSGELFF.

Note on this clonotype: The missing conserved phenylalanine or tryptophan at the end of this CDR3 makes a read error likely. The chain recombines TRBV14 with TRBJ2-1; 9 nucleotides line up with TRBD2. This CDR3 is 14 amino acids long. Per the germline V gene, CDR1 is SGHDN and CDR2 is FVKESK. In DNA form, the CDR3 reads TGTGTCAGCCGGGCTAGCGGGAACTACAATGAGCAGTTCTTA. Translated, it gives CVSRASGNYNEQFL.

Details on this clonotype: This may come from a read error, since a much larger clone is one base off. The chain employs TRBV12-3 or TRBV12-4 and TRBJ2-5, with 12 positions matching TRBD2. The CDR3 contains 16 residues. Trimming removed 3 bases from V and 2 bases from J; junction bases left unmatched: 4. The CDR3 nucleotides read TGTGCCAGCAGTTTCCTTCTAGCGGGAGGGCAAGAGACCCAGTACTTC. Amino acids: CASSFLLAGGQETQYF.

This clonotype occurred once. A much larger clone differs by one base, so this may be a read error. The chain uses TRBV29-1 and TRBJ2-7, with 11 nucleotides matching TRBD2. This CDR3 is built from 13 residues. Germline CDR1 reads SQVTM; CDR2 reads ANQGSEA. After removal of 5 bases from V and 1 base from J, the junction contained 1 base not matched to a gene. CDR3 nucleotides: TGCAGCGTTTGGACTAGCGGGTCCTACGAGCAGTACTTC. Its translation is CSVWTSGSYEQYF.

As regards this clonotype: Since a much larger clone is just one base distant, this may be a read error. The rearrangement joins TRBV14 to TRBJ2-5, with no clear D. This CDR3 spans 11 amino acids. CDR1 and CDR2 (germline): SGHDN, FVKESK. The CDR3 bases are TGTGCCAACAGCCAGTGGTCGACCCAGTACTTC. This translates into CANSQWSTQYF.

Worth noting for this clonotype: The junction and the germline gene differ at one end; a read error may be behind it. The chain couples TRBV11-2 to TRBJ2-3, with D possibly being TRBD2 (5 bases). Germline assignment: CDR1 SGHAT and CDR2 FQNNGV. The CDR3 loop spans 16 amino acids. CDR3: CASSLGATASTDMQYF. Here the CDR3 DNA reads TGTGCCAGCAGCTTAGGGGCGACCGCTAGCACAGATATGCAGTATTTT.

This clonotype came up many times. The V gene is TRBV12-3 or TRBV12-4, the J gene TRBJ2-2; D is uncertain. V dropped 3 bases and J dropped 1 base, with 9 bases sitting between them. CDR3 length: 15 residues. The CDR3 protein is CASSFSPLNTGELFF. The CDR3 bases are TGTGCCAGCAGTTTCTCGCCACTGAACACCGGGGAGCTGTTTTTT.